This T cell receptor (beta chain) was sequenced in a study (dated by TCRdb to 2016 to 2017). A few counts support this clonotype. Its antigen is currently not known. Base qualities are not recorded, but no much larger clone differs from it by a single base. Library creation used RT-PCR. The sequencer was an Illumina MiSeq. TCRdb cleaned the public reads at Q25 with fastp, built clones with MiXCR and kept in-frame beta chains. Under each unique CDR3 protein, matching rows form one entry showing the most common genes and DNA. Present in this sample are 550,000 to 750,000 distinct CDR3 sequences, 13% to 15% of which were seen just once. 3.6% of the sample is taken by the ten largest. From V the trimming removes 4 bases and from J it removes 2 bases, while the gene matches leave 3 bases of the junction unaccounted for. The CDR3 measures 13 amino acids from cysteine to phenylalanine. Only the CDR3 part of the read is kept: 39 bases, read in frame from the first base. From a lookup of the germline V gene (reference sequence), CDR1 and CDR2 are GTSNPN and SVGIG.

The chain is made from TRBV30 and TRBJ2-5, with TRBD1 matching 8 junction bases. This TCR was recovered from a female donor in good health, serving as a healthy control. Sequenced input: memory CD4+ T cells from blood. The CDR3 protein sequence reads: CAWTGGLQETQYF. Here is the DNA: TGTGCCTGGACAGGGGGCCTTCAAGAGACCCAGTACTTC.